This T cell receptor (beta chain) comes out of a study of cytomegalovirus exposure and HLA in healthy donors (dated by TCRdb to about 2017). About the full investigation: According to an earlier analysis of several hundred of the donors, 200 million or so T cells yielded roughly 110 million unique TCR beta sequences and roughly 280 Gb of sequence data. An early release covering just under 650 HLA-typed donors comprised around 300 gigabases of sequencing data and 65 million to 100 million unique TCR sequences. Among the roughly 370 genotyped donors, approximately 82% belonged to the genetic ancestry cluster associated with self-reported Caucasian donors. The study was designed to test whether signatures of past pathogen exposure could be identified by cataloging public T cell receptors. The T cell repertoires of some 700 subjects were profiled by immunosequencing and related to cytomegalovirus serostatus. Besides the first cohort of about 730 subjects, a separate validation cohort made up of some 110 different subjects was used. The study combined high-throughput TCR immunosequencing, statistical association of individual TCRs with disease status, and machine learning to predict cytomegalovirus infection status. In a later analysis, previously published TCR beta repertoires from hundreds of donors were re-analyzed and high-resolution HLA genotyping was added so that TCR occurrence patterns could be studied. The later analysis used no new phenotypic data to find candidate immune exposures, relying instead on TCR beta sequences and their occurrence across donors. An earlier analysis of several hundred of the donors applied high-throughput TCR beta sequencing to assess whether each TCR beta V gene segment acted as functional or pseudogenic. Donor age, sex, ethnicity and CMV serostatus were compiled together with the repertoire data. In a later genetic analysis, genome-wide SNP genotypes for about three fifths of the 666 donors were used, and that subset was treated as a discovery cohort. Every discovery cohort repertoire had been produced on one sequencing platform. Class I and class II HLA loci were covered by the typing at four-digit resolution. Typing coverage varied by locus: about 629-640 donors for A, B, C, DRB1 and DQB1; 522 for DQA1; over 600 for DPA1; around 450 for DPB1. Because of strong linkage in the cohort, roughly five DR-DQ haplotypes were treated as single units for association and clustering. On average, about 200,000 unique TCR beta nucleotide sequences were sequenced per donor among more than 350 genotyped donors of the cohort, with roughly a sixth of those sequences being non-productive.

Results the study describes overall, beyond this receptor: According to a later analysis, TCR association rates differed among HLA loci, with DRB1 alleles showing the most associated TCRs and HLA-C alleles showing the fewest. The 87-base-pair reads could not distinguish some IMGT-functional V segments, including TRBV6-2 and TRBV6-3, so those segments were excluded. Because counts were too low, seventeen rarely observed V segments, including chromosome 9 orphons, were excluded from the earlier analysis of around 640 of the donors. A further reported finding was that TCR beta sequences accurately predicted the HLA-A and HLA-B alleles for most subjects in the first cohort. In the study, about 150 TCR beta chains were listed as associated with cytomegalovirus. A later genetic analysis reported fewer N-insertions in productive TCRs among donors in an Asian-associated ancestry cluster than the roughly 700-donor mean. In an earlier analysis of 587 of the donors, most TCR beta V segments were observed in productive rearrangements about 90% or about 30% of the time, broadly matching IMGT annotations. Strong co-occurrence of HLA alleles, especially DR and DQ, made assigning TCR associations to individual alleles difficult. A later analysis reported that several top co-occurrence clusters appeared linked to parvovirus B19, influenza, CMV and Epstein-Barr virus. The cohort was sequenced for TCR beta chains only, and without alpha or paired-chain data the features that could be detected were limited. Linkage disequilibrium might explain the correlated functional status among segregating V segments, but an unknown experimental factor could not be ruled out. In vitro tests confirmed that a few of the cytomegalovirus-associated TCR beta chains recognize cytomegalovirus antigens. Because HLA typing was missing for some donors at each locus, association tests included only the typed subset. A later analysis associated about 18,000 TCR beta sequences with specific HLA alleles at a false discovery rate of 0.05. The classifier was reported to diagnose cytomegalovirus status with high specificity and sensitivity in both the original and validation cohorts. Most TCR sequences were seen in very few donors, while some public TCRs were found in many individuals. For the cohort, immune exposure information was limited to CMV serostatus. Roughly uniform sequencing depth across donors was assumed in presence/absence analyses, although this assumption may not hold. Most CMV-associated TCR beta chains appeared to be HLA-restricted in a later analysis, and the HLA associations seemed to be driven largely by CMV exposure. An association between a missense DCLRE1C variant and V-gene and J-gene trimming of TCR beta chains was found in a later genetic analysis and replicated in an independent cohort. A later analysis found that HLA-associated TCR beta chains were more clonally expanded and had lower generation probabilities than equally common non-associated chains. The sequencing pipeline was judged likely to have produced a cluster of highly shared sequence variants as a technical artifact. The authors suggested that the approach could potentially be extended to other disease states and immunological phenotypes.

As concerns this clone: Its antigen is unknown. No base-level quality is on record; no much larger clone is a single base apart.

Receptors were amplified or captured by the immunoSEQ multiplex PCR assay. A mixture of 60 forward primers for TCR Vbeta segments and 13 reverse primers for TCR Jbeta segments was used in the multiplex PCR. Amplification of the CDR3 region of rearranged TCR beta genes was performed with a multiplex PCR assay on genomic DNA. Amplified TCR beta libraries were sequenced as 87-base-pair reads on the Illumina HiSeq System. For the original study's pipeline: A later analysis tallied about 77 million unique TCR beta chains across the 666 repertoires, and some 12 million of those chains were shared by two or more donors. Raw reads were error-corrected and collapsed into unique sequences by a nearest-neighbor algorithm in which closely related sequences were merged to remove PCR and sequencing errors. To assign V, D and J gene segments, CDR3 sequences were aligned to IMGT reference sequences. For a sequence to be retained, a match of at least six nucleotides was required to both a V gene segment and a J gene segment. A rearrangement counted as productive if the CDR3 had no stop codons and remained in frame with V and J, and every other rearrangement counted as non-productive. Following IMGT convention, CDR3 was defined as the stretch from the second conserved V-encoded cysteine up to the conserved J-encoded phenylalanine. In an earlier analysis of around 540 of the donors, sequences lacking an unambiguous match to a single V gene segment were excluded. In an earlier analysis of 587 of the donors, a V segment was called functional when productive rearrangements were above 56.7%, and segregating when the standard deviation between donors exceeded 5%. A statistical classification framework was built for diagnosing cytomegalovirus status from the catalog of TCR beta chain sequences. A later analysis assigned V and J genes by comparing TCR nucleotide sequences with IMGT/GENE-DB human TR gene sequences. In a later analysis, CDR3 sequences and most-parsimonious VDJ recombination scenarios were assigned using the TCRdist pipeline. In a later analysis, each TCR beta chain was defined by its CDR3 amino acid sequence together with its V-gene family, and reads without a unique V-gene family were excluded. To address suspected cross-contamination and a sequencing artifact, a later analysis removed 592 highly shared, low-generation-probability nucleotide sequences. A later analysis calculated a clonal expansion index for each public chain from normalized within-repertoire ranks of inferred template counts. In a later analysis, generation probabilities were computed using a VDJ recombination model fitted to out-of-frame rearrangements, and the results were checked against IGoR. In a later analysis, hypergeometric tests were used to score TCR-TCR, TCR-HLA and TCR-CMV co-occurrence, with a repertoire-size bias correction applied to TCR pairs. A later analysis estimated false discovery rates by permuting HLA or CMV assignments 20 times. In a later analysis, co-occurring TCRs were grouped using DBSCAN, and TCRdist sequence similarity was added for clustering within HLA-allele-positive subsets. Repertoires with fewer than 30,000 or more than 120,000 public chains, plus five repertoires with anomalous nucleotide sharing, were excluded from co-occurrence clustering. TCRdb took this table from immuneACCESS and kept in-frame rearrangements with V and J called. Such tables lack part of the clones; where checked against another copy, unresolved V genes explain under half of the gap, and the rest is unexplained. The V and J calls and clone size are taken from that table; D and trimming were inferred from the DNA. The sample data list approximately 190,000 clones, and roughly 81% of these were observed just once. Of the sample, approximately 2% falls within the top ten clones.

In total, more than 500 healthy bone marrow donors made up the cohort. At the time of sampling, every cohort member was nominally healthy, though immune exposures that went unrecorded were likely present. The donor was CMV seropositive and belonged to the group of some 290 seropositive cohort members. Each donor provided a peripheral blood sample, and peripheral blood mononuclear cells were used for TCR beta sequencing. Genomic DNA extraction from the blood cell samples was performed with the Qiagen DNeasy Blood Extraction Kit. Its CDR3 holds 16 amino acids, cysteine through phenylalanine. This entry keeps only the CDR3 DNA: 48 bases, framed from base 1. Reading the germline V gene gives CDR1 SGHVS and CDR2 FNYEAQ. Trimming takes 5 bases off V and 3 bases off J; junction bases not matched to a gene: 9.

Recombination linked TRBV7-6 to TRBJ2-2; TRBD1 aligns with 7 central bases. This TCR came from a young woman in good health and CMV-seropositive. Sequencing was done on a sample of PBMCs. DNA sequence: TGTGCCAGCAGCCGATCAACAGGGGCCGACACCGGGGAGCTGTTTTTT. Its protein product is CASSRSTGADTGELFF.